This TCR beta chain emerged from a study of CD8 T cells in Susac syndrome. Reverse transcription used about 0.45 to 1 ug RNA and random hexamers. Via MiXCR, TCRdb re-called the immunoSEQ multiplex PCR reads, giving one row per CDR3 protein. Of over 150,000 distinct CDR3 sequences listed, 90% to 95% were seen once; the top ten hold under 0.095%. V shed 3 bases and J 11 bases; nucleotides not matched to a gene: 10. CDR3 length equals 14 residues. The genes are TRBV12-3 or TRBV12-4 and TRBJ1-1, with 9 bases lining up with TRBD1. The clonotype originates from a human donor with multiple sclerosis. The specimen was CD4+ T cells from PBMCs. The CDR3 bases are TGTGCCAGCAGTTTGGAAACAGGGGGCGCGGCTGCTTTCTTT. Residues: CASSLETGGAAAFF.